The clone carrying this T cell receptor (beta chain) has a handful of counts. Its antigen is unidentified. Individual cDNA molecules each received unique molecular identifiers attached to them. TCRdb ran MiXCR on the 5' RACE reads and lists one entry per CDR3 protein. Here the sample spans roughly 25,000 distinct CDR3 sequences, about 4.5% being singletons. Germline lookup yields CDR1 DFQATT and CDR2 SNEGSKA (reference sequence). V was clipped by 0 bases and J by 2 bases, with 19 bases between them. The CDR3 has 17 amino acids. This sample was included in a study of early T cells in non-severe SARS-CoV-2 infection. Study context: Sequencing of unsorted whole blood was done on bulk RNA, leaving chains unpaired. General observations from the study: Matching with VDJdb favored anti-spike CD8 responses (missing private and CD4 specificities).

This sequence originates from an adult who was a healthcare worker with PCR-confirmed SARS-CoV-2 infection or an uninfected control (not recorded which). Sequencing was done on a sample of whole blood. This rearrangement joins TRBV20-1 to TRBJ2-5; D may match TRBD1 or TRBD2 (5 bases each). CDR3 amino acids: CSARDGEGIGPQETQYF. The CDR3 DNA reads TGCAGTGCTAGAGATGGCGAGGGGATAGGGCCACAAGAGACCCAGTACTTC.